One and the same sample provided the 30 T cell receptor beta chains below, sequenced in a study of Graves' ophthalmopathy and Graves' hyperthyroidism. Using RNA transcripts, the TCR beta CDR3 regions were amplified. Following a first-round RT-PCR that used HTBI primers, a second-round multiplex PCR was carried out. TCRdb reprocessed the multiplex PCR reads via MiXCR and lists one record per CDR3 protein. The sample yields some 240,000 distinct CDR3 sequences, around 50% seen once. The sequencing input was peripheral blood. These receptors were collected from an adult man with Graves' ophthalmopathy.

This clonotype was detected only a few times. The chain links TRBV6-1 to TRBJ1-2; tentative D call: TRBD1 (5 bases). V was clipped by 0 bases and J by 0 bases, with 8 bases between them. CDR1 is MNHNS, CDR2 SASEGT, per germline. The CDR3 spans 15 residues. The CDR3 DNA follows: TGTGCCAGCAGTGAAGCGGAGACAGCTAACTATGGCTACACCTTC. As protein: CASSEAETANYGYTF.

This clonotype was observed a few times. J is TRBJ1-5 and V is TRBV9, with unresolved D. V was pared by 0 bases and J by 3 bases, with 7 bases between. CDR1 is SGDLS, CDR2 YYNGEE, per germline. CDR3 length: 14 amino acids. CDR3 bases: TGTGCCAGCAGCGTAGAAGCCCACAATCAGCCCCAGCATTTT. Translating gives CASSVEAHNQPQHF.

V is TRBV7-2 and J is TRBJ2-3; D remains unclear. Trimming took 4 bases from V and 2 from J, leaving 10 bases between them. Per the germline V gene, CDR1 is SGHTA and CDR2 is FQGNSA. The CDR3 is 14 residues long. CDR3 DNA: TGTGCCAGCAGCTCCCCCATGGACACAGATACGCAGTATTTT. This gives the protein CASSSPMDTDTQYF.

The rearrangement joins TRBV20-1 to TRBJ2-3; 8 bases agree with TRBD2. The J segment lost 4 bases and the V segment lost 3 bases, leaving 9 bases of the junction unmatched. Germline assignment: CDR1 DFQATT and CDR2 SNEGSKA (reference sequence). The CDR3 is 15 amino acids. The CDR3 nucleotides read TGCAGTGCTAGGGAGACGGGAGGGGTACCAGATACGCAGTATTTT. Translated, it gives CSARETGGVPDTQYF.

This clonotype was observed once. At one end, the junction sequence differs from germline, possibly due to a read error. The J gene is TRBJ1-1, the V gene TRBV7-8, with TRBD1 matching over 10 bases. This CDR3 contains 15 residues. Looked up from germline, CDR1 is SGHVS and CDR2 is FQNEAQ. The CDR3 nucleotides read TGTGCCACCAGCCGCGGGACAGGGGCGAACACTGAAGCTTTCTTT. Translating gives CATSRGTGANTEAFF.

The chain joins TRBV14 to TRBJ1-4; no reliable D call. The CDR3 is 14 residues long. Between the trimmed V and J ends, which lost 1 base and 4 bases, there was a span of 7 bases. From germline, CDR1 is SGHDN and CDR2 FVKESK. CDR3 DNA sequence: TGTGCCAGCAGCCAAGGAGTTATTAATGAAAAACTGTTTTTT. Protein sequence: CASSQGVINEKLFF.

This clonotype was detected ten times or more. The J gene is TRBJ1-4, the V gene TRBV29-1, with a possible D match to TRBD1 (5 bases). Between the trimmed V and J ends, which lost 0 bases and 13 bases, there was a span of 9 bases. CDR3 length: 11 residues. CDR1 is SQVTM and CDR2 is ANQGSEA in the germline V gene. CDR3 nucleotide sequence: TGCAGCGTTGAAGATCGGGGGGGACTGTTTTTT. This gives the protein CSVEDRGGLFF.

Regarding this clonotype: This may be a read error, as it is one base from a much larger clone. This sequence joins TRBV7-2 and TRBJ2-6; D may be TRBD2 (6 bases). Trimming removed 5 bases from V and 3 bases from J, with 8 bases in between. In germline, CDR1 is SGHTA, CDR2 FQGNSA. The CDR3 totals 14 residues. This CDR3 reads CASSRGYGANVLTF. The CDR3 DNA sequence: TGTGCCAGCAGCCGGGGGTATGGGGCCAACGTCCTGACTTTC.

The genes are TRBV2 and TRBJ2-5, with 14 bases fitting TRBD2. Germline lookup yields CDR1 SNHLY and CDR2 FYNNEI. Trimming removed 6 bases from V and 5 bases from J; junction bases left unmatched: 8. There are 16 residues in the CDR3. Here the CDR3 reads CASRDGLAGGRETQYF. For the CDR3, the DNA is TGTGCCAGCAGGGACGGACTAGCGGGGGGTAGGGAGACCCAGTACTTC.

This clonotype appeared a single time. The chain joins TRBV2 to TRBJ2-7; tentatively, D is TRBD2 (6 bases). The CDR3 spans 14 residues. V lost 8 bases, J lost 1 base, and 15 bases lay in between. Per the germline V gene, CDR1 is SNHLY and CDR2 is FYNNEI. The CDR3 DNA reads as TGTGCCAGCTTAGTGGCGGGGAATTCCTACGAGCAGTACTTC. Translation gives CASLVAGNSYEQYF.

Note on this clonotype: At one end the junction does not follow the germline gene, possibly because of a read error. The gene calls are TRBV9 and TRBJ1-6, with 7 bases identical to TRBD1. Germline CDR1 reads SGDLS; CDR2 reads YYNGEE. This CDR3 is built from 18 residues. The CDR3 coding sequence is TGCGCCAGCAGCCAAGTCCCTTTGACAGGGTCAGGAAATTCACCCCTCCACTTT. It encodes CASSQVPLTGSGNSPLHF.

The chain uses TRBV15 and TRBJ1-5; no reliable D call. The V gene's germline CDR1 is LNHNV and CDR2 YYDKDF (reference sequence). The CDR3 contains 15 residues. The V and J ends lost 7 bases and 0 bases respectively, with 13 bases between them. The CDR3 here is CATMGQPNSNQPQHF. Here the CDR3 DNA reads TGTGCCACCATGGGTCAGCCGAATAGCAATCAGCCCCAGCATTTT.

The CDR3 DNA sequence: TGTGCCAGTCGGAAGGAAGGGGGAACCGGGGCCAACGTCCTGACTTTC. Translated: CASRKEGGTGANVLTF. V gene TRBV19 combines with J gene TRBJ2-6, with D possibly TRBD1 on 6 matching bases. Germline V gene sequence: CDR1 LNHDA, CDR2 SQIVND (reference sequence). This CDR3 comprises 16 residues. Between the trimmed V and J ends, which lost 8 bases and 4 bases, there was a span of 18 bases. Drawing the rest from reference TRBV19 and TRBJ2-6, the complete variable domain is DGGITQSPKYLFRKEGQNVTLSCEQNLNHDAMYWYRQDPGQGLRLIYYSQIVNDFQKGDIAEGYSVSREKKESFPLTVTSAQKNPTAFYLCASRKEGGTGANVLTFGAGSRLTVL.

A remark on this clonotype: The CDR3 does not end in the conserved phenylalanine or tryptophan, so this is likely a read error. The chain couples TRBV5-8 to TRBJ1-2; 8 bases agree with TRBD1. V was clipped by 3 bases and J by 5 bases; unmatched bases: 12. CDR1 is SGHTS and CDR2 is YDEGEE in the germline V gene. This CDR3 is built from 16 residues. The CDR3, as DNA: TGTGCCAGCAGCTCAACAGCAGACAGGGGTTATTATGGCTACACCTAC. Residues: CASSSTADRGYYGYTY.

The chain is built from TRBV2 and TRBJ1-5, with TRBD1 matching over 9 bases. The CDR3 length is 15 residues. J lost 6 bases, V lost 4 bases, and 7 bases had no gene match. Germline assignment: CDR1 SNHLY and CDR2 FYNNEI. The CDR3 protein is CASSGNDRGGQPQHF. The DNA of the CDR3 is TGTGCCAGCAGTGGGAATGACAGGGGGGGTCAGCCCCAGCATTTT. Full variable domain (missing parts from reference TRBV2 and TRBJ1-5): EPEVTQTPSHQVTQMGQEVILRCVPISNHLYFYWYRQILGQKVEFLVSFYNNEISEKSEIFDDQFSVERPDGSNFTLKIRSTKLEDSAMYFCASSGNDRGGQPQHFGDGTRLSIL.

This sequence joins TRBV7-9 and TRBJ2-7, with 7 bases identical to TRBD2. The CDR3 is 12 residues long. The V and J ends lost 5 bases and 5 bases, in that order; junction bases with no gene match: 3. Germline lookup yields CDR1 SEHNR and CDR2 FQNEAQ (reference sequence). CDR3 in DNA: TGTGCCAGCAGCCCGCGGGGGAACGAGCAGTACTTC. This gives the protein CASSPRGNEQYF.

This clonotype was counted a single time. CDR3 sequence: CSERRAPQETQYF. The CDR3, as DNA: TGCAGTGAGAGGAGGGCTCCGCAAGAGACCCAGTACTTC. The chain joins TRBV20-1 to TRBJ2-5; D is possibly TRBD2 (6 bases). Germline V gene lookup returns CDR1 DFQATT and CDR2 SNEGSKA (reference sequence). The CDR3 totals 13 residues. Trimming removed 7 bases from V and 2 bases from J, with 14 bases in between.

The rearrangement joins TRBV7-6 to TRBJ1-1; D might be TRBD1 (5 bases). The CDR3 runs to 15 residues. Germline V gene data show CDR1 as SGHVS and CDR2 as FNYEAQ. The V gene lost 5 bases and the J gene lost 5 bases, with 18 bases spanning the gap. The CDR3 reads CASSALGGSGTEAFF. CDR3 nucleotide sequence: TGTGCCAGCAGCGCCTTGGGGGGGTCGGGGACTGAAGCTTTCTTT.

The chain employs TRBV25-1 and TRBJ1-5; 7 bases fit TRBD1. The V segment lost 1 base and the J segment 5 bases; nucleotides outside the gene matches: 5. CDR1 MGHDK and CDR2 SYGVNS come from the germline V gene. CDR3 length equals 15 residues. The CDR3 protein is CASSEWTGGDQPQHF. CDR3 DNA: TGTGCCAGCAGTGAATGGACAGGAGGGGATCAGCCCCAGCATTTT.

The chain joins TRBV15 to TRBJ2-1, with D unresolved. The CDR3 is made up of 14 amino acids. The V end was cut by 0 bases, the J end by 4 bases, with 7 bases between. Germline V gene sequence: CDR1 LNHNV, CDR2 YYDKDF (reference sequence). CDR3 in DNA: TGTGCCACCAGCAGAGATACCAGGTACAATGAGCAGTTCTTC. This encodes CATSRDTRYNEQFF. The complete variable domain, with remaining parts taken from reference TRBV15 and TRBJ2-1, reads DAMVIQNPRYQVTQFGKPVTLSCSQTLNHNVMYWYQQKSSQAPKLLFHYYDKDFNNEADTPDNFQSRRPNTSFCFLDIRSPGLGDTAMYLCATSRDTRYNEQFFGPGTRLTVL.

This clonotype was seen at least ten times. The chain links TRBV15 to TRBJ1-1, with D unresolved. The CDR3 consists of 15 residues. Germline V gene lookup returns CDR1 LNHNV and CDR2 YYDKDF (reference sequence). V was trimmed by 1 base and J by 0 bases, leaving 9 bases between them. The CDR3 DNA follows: TGTGCCACCAGCAGAGCGCAGGTCATGAACACTGAAGCTTTCTTT. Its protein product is CATSRAQVMNTEAFF.

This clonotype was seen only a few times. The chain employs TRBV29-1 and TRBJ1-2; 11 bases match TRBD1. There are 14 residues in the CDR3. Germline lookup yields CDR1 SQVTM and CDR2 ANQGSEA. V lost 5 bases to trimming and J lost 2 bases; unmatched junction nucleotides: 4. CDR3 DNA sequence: TGCAGCGTTTCCGGGACAGGGGGGAACTATGGCTACACCTTC. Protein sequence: CSVSGTGGNYGYTF.

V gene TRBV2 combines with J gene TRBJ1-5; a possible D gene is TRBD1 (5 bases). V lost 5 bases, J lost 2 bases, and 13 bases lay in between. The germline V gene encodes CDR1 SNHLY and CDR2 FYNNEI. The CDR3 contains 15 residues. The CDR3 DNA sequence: TGTGCCAGCAGTACTAGGGGTCAGGGCAATCAGCCCCAGCATTTT. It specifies CASSTRGQGNQPQHF.

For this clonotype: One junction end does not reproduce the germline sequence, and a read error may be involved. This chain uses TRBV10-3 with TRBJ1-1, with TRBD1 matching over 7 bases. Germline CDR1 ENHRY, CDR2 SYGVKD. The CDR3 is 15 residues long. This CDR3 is CASSYSGTAKAEAFF. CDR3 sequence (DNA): TGTGCCAGCAGTTACTCGGGGACAGCTAAAGCTGAAGCTTTCTTT.

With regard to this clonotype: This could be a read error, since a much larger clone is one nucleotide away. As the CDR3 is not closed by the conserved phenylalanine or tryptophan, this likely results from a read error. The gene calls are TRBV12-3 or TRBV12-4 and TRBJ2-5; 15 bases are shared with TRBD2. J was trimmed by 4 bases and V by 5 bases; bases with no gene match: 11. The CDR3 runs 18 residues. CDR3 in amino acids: CASSQTPGLAGGRETQYS. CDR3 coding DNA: TGTGCCAGCAGTCAGACCCCGGGACTAGCGGGAGGAAGAGAGACCCAGTACTCC.

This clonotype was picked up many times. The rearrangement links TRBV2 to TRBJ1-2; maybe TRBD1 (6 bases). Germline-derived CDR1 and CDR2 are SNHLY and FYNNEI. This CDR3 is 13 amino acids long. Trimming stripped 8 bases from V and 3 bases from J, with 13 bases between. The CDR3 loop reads CASQGFRDYGYTF. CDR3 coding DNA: TGTGCCAGCCAGGGGTTCCGCGACTATGGCTACACCTTC.

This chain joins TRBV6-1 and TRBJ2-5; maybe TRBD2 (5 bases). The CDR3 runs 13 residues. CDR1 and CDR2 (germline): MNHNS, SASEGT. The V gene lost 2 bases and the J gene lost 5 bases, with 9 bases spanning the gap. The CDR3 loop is CASSETRRETQYF. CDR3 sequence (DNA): TGTGCCAGCAGTGAAACGAGGAGGGAGACCCAGTACTTC.

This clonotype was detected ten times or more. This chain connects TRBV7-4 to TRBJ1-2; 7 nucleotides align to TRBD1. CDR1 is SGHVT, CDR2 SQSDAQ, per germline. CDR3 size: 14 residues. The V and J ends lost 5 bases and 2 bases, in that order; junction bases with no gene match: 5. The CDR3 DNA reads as TGTGCCAGCAGCCGGGGGGACAGCAACTATGGCTACACCTTC. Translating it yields CASSRGDSNYGYTF.

The CDR3 loop reads CASSSWDRGGYGYTF. Here the CDR3 DNA reads TGTGCCAGCAGCTCGTGGGACAGGGGTGGCTATGGCTACACCTTC. The rearrangement joins TRBV5-8 to TRBJ1-2; 10 nucleotides line up with TRBD1. The CDR3 runs to 15 residues. CDR1 is SGHTS and CDR2 is YDEGEE in the germline V gene. The V gene end was trimmed by 3 bases and the J gene end by 4 bases; junction bases not matched to a gene: 6. The variable domain in full, with the rest retrieved from reference TRBV5-8 and TRBJ1-2, is EAGVTQSPTHLIKTRGQQATLRCSPISGHTSVYWYQQALGLGLQFLLWYDEGEERNRGNFPPRFSGRQFPNYSSELNVNALELEDSALYLCASSSWDRGGYGYTFGSGTRLTVV.

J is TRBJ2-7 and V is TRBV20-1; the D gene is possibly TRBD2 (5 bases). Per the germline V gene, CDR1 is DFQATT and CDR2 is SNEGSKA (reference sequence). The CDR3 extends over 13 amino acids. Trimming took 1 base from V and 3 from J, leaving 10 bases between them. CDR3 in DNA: TGCAGTGCTAGAGTAGGAGGAGGCTACGAGCAGTACTTC. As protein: CSARVGGGYEQYF.